This T cell receptor (beta chain) derives from a study of blood T cell repertoires in COVID-19 (dated by TCRdb to 2018 to 2021). Regarding the complete study: Collaborator samples came from the United States, Italy and Spain and covered acute and convalescent phases of COVID-19. Deeply sampled blood TCRbeta repertoires from subjects exposed to, actively infected with, or recovered from COVID-19 were included in the dataset. The prospective study material was composed of cDNA or gDNA derived from T cells, B-cell-depleted T cells, or PBMCs. Sample metadata almost always included a de-identified subject ID, COVID-19 status, age in years and sex. The samples were drawn from two sources: the first 160 participants of the ongoing ImmuneRACE study, and over 950 subjects contributed by 6 global collaborators. The repertoires were released in a freely available public database meant as a resource for research on the immune response to SARS-CoV-2. Where available, HLA class I and class II types were taken from metadata supplied by the sample provider and were not determined by assay-based typing.

In regard to this clone: Which antigen it targets is not known. There are no base qualities to consult, and no much larger clone falls within one base.

TCRbeta CDR3 regions were amplified from genomic DNA using the immunoSEQ Assay, a bias-controlled multiplex PCR. As for the authors' bioinformatics: The number of nucleated cells in each sample was estimated from the amplification of reference gene primers within the assay. To quantify the absolute abundance of each unique TCRbeta CDR3 rearrangement, sequence reads were collapsed and filtered. For each sample, productive Simpson clonality was calculated by taking the square root of Simpson's diversity index across productive rearrangements. The immuneACCESS repertoire file appears here via TCRdb, limited to in-frame rearrangements. These files lack a portion of the clones; in checked studies, under half of the deficit traces to unresolved V genes, and the cause of the others is not known. V and J calls plus clone size are reproduced from that table; the DNA served to infer D and trimming. The table for this sample lists about 270,000 clones; around 86% of them were counted only once. The top ten clones comprise approximately 5.5% of the sample.

One collaborating source in Seattle enrolled patients during active infection and followed them longitudinally through the course of disease. The collaborating institutions used their own protocols to collect whole blood in K2EDTA tubes. For TCRbeta analysis, collaborator samples were shipped as frozen whole blood, as isolated PBMCs, or as DNA extracted from either sample type. V is pruned by 4 bases and J by 6 bases, leaving 5 bases of the junction without a gene match. CDR1 and CDR2 are read off the germline V gene as SGHDT and YYEEEE. Reading from cysteine to phenylalanine, the CDR3 counts 14 amino acids. Kept here is only the CDR3 DNA, which spans 42 bases and is read in frame from base 1. Beyond this particular receptor, the publication reports: How much clinical and demographic metadata was included differed by source and by participant, and the metadata was provided uncurated.

The chain is encoded by TRBV5-6 joined to TRBJ1-5; TRBD1 aligns with 9 central bases. The TCR was taken from an elderly woman with COVID-19, enrolled during active disease. Input material: peripheral blood. The DNA sequence is as follows: TGTGCCAGCAGCCCGGGACAGGGTGGTCAGCCCCAGCATTTT. Translated, this gives CASSPGQGGQPQHF.